This T cell receptor (beta chain) comes out of a study of T cells expressing NK-cell markers. Study-wide background: Sequencing of TCR beta repertoires drew on sorted CD3+CD56+NKG2C+, CD3+CD56+NKG2C- and CD3+CD56-NKG2C+ T cells. Out of eight donors sequenced, seven tested HCMV-seropositive and the remaining one seronegative. Study observations and caveats: Of the CD8+ T cells in more than five donors, about 1.0-8% belonged to dominant NKG2C+ clonotypes.

Comment on this clonotype: The antigen is not known.

The V gene's germline CDR1 is SGHAT and CDR2 FQNNGV. This CDR3 comprises 19 residues. A 5'RACE template switching approach incorporating UMIs was used to make TCR beta cDNA. TCRdb derives one entry per CDR3 protein from the 5' RACE reads, leaving out DNA. This specimen shows roughly 390,000 distinct CDR3 sequences; the ten leading clones hold roughly 5.2%. Sequencing was carried out using blood T cells: a sorted CD56 or NKG2C T cell subset, CD4+ or CD8+ T cells, or bulk PBMC T cells (not recorded which). The chain combines TRBV11-2 with TRBJ2-1; TCRdb's D gene call, TRBD2, goes unchecked for lack of DNA. The TCR was taken from a man between 18 and 69 years old in good health. The CDR3 loop is CASSTLAGVRLSSYNEQFF.